The 23 T cell receptor beta chains below were found in one sample sequenced in a study of blood T cell repertoires in COVID-19. Only in-frame clones appear in the TCRdb table, and some are missing; sequencing was by immunoSEQ multiplex PCR. The table lists approximately 140,000 clones, 84% of them singletons, with about 1.5% in the top ten. Input material: peripheral blood. These receptors were taken from a man in his fifties or sixties with acute or convalescent COVID-19.

The genes are TRBV19 and TRBJ2-5; TRBD2 agrees at 13 bases. Trimming removed 10 bases from V and 1 base from J; junction bases left unmatched: 9. Germline CDR1 reads LNHDA; CDR2 reads SQIVND (reference sequence). The CDR3 spans 16 residues. CDR3 sequence reads: CATAPGLAGFQETQYF. The DNA of the CDR3 is TGTGCCACCGCTCCGGGACTAGCGGGGTTCCAAGAGACCCAGTACTTC.

The chain couples TRBV27 to TRBJ2-1; D might be TRBD1 (5 bases). The CDR3 has 13 amino acids. Germline V CDR1 and CDR2: MNHEY, SMNVEV (reference sequence). The V and J ends lost 8 bases and 10 bases respectively, with 18 bases between them. CDR3 in amino acids: CASRPGPRAEQFF. The CDR3 coding sequence is TGTGCCAGCCGTCCAGGACCCAGGGCGGAGCAGTTCTTC.

This chain joins TRBV2 and TRBJ1-1, with D hard to call. Germline CDR1 reads SNHLY; CDR2 reads FYNNEI. V was shortened by 5 bases and J by 4 bases, with 14 bases between the two germline ends. This CDR3 has 14 amino acids. CDR3 loop: CASSTTGRSTEAFF. The DNA for the CDR3 is TGTGCCAGCAGTACTACGGGGAGGTCCACTGAAGCTTTCTTT.

The chain recombines TRBV6-5 with TRBJ2-1, with D maybe TRBD2 (7 bases). Germline values: CDR1 MNHEY, CDR2 SVGAGI. The CDR3 loop spans 14 amino acids. V dropped 0 bases and J dropped 8 bases, with 11 bases sitting between them. CDR3 amino acids: CASSYSGGRDEQFF. Here the CDR3 DNA reads TGTGCCAGCAGTTACTCCGGGGGGCGGGATGAGCAGTTCTTC.

CDR3 in amino acids: CAISETGDNEKLFF. Here the CDR3 DNA reads TGTGCCATCAGTGAGACAGGGGATAATGAAAAACTGTTTTTT. The chain recombines TRBV10-3 with TRBJ1-4, with 7 nucleotides matching TRBD1. V lost 2 bases, J lost 4 bases, and 1 base stayed unmatched. Germline CDR1 is ENHRY and CDR2 is SYGVKD. This CDR3 has 14 amino acids.

In this sample, this clone turned up once. The CDR3 region is CASSQELAGRDEQFF. The DNA of the CDR3 is TGTGCCAGCAGCCAAGAGCTGGCAGGTCGCGATGAGCAGTTCTTC. The genes are TRBV14 and TRBJ2-1; D not certain. Per germline, CDR1 SGHDN and CDR2 FVKESK. The V gene lost 0 bases and the J gene lost 8 bases, with 14 bases spanning the gap. The CDR3 totals 15 residues.

This clone was counted a single time. This chain connects TRBV29-1 to TRBJ2-5; the match to TRBD2 covers 13 bases. The V gene's germline CDR1 is SQVTM and CDR2 ANQGSEA. The V segment lost 7 bases and the J segment 5 bases; nucleotides outside the gene matches: 7. The CDR3 totals 14 residues. CDR3 residues: CSALTSGGWETQYF. Written as DNA, the CDR3 is TGCAGCGCTTTGACTAGCGGGGGGTGGGAGACCCAGTACTTC. The whole variable domain, remainder taken from reference TRBV29-1 and TRBJ2-5, is SAVISQKPSRDICQRGTSLTIQCQVDSQVTMMFWYRQQPGQSLTLIATANQGSEATYESGFVIDKFPISRPNLTFSTLTVSNMSPEDSSIYLCSALTSGGWETQYFGPGTRLLVL.

The chain links TRBV27 to TRBJ2-7; D remains ambiguous. Germline CDR1 MNHEY, CDR2 SMNVEV (reference sequence). The CDR3 contains 14 residues. Trimming took 3 bases from V and 3 from J, leaving 12 bases between them. The CDR3 is CASSFDRSFYEQYF. In nucleotides, the CDR3 is TGTGCCAGCAGTTTTGACCGGAGTTTCTACGAGCAGTACTTC.

The rearrangement uses TRBV6-5 and TRBJ1-6, with a tentative D call TRBD1 (5 bases). Between the trimmed V and J ends, which lost 3 bases and 9 bases, there was a span of 9 bases. Germline V lookup: CDR1 MNHEY, CDR2 SVGAGI. The CDR3 runs 13 residues. The CDR3 DNA is TGTGCCAGCAGTTATCAGGGAACTTCACCCCTCCACTTT. It is translated as CASSYQGTSPLHF.

J is TRBJ2-4 and V is TRBV6-5; TRBD1 agrees at 7 bases. The J segment lost 5 bases and the V segment lost 5 bases, leaving 3 bases of the junction unmatched. Germline CDR1 MNHEY, CDR2 SVGAGI. The CDR3 runs to 13 residues. The CDR3 nucleotides read TGTGCCAGCAGTAGCACAGGGGAAAACATTCAGTACTTC. This codes for CASSSTGENIQYF.

This clone was found a few times. This chain connects TRBV11-2 to TRBJ1-2; D is uncertain. The CDR3 is made up of 15 amino acids. V lost 5 bases, J lost 8 bases, and 21 bases lay in between. Germline CDR1 reads SGHAT; CDR2 reads FQNNGV. CDR3 loop: CASSPRKTREVGYTF. The CDR3 DNA sequence: TGTGCCAGCAGCCCTCGGAAGACCCGAGAGGTGGGCTACACCTTC.

This sequence joins TRBV20-1 and TRBJ2-1; 11 nucleotides line up with TRBD2. V gave up 3 bases and J gave up 7 bases; unmatched junction bases: 5. CDR1 and CDR2 from the germline V gene are DFQATT and SNEGSKA (reference sequence). The CDR3 spans 14 residues. CDR3 coding DNA: TGCAGTGCTAGTAGTAGCGGGAGGGGGAATGAGCAGTTCTTC. Translation gives CSASSSGRGNEQFF.

This clone was detected once. The CDR3 region has the DNA TGTGCCAGCAGCGACGACAGGGAGGTAGGTCAGCCCCAGCATTTT. This gives the protein CASSDDREVGQPQHF. The genes are TRBV6-5 and TRBJ1-5, with TRBD1 matching 7 bases. Germline V gene data show CDR1 as MNHEY and CDR2 as SVGAGI. Unmatched junction bases numbered 11, after V lost 6 bases and J lost 6 bases. CDR3 length equals 15 residues.

The rearrangement links TRBV21-1 to TRBJ2-7; the table's D call, TRBD1, has no DNA check behind it. TRBV21-1 is termed a pseudogene. CDR3 size: 15 residues. The CDR3 nucleotides are TGTGCCAGCAGCAACGACGACAGGGGGACCTACGAGCAGTACTTC. This encodes CASSNDDRGTYEQYF.

This clone was recorded a few times. Other DNA sequences of this sample code for an identical CDR3. The chain couples TRBV19 to TRBJ2-2; 7 positions agree with TRBD1. V dropped 1 base and J dropped 2; count of bases not matched to a gene: 4. This CDR3 has 16 amino acids. Per germline, CDR1 LNHDA and CDR2 SQIVND (reference sequence). CDR3 loop: CASSIAGTANTGELFF. The CDR3 DNA reads TGTGCCAGTAGTATAGCTGGGACAGCAAACACCGGGGAGCTGTTTTTT. The full variable domain, rest sourced from reference TRBV19 and TRBJ2-2, is DGGITQSPKYLFRKEGQNVTLSCEQNLNHDAMYWYRQDPGQGLRLIYYSQIVNDFQKGDIAEGYSVSREKKESFPLTVTSAQKNPTAFYLCASSIAGTANTGELFFGEGSRLTVL.

V is TRBV5-4 and J is TRBJ2-5; TRBD2 matches at 9 bases. V trimming: 3 bases; J trimming: 5 bases; junction bases outside the gene matches: 14. The CDR3 contains 17 residues. Germline V gene data show CDR1 as SGHNT and CDR2 as YYREEE (reference sequence). The CDR3, as DNA: TGTGCCAGCAGCTCCGGACTAGCGCGGGGAGAAGGGGAGACCCAGTACTTC. As protein: CASSSGLARGEGETQYF.

The chain combines TRBV9 with TRBJ1-5; no clear D gene. The germline V gene has CDR1 SGDLS and CDR2 YYNGEE. V was cut by 0 bases and J by 5 bases, with 12 bases left in between. The CDR3 is 15 residues long. CDR3 DNA: TGTGCCAGCAGCGTAGAGCACAGCGGTGATCAGCCCCAGCATTTT. The encoded protein is CASSVEHSGDQPQHF. Filled out from reference TRBV9 and TRBJ1-5, the complete variable domain reads DSGVTQTPKHLITATGQRVTLRCSPRSGDLSVYWYQQSLDQGLQFLIQYYNGEERAKGNILERFSAQQFPDLHSELNLSSLELGDSALYFCASSVEHSGDQPQHFGDGTRLSIL.

The chain combines TRBV2 with TRBJ2-5; 7 bases agree with TRBD1. V lost 5 bases and J lost 3; bases outside the gene matches: 3. The CDR3 is 13 amino acids. CDR1 is SNHLY, CDR2 FYNNEI, per germline. CDR3: CASSWQGEETQYF. In DNA form, the CDR3 reads TGTGCCAGCAGTTGGCAGGGGGAAGAGACCCAGTACTTC.

The chain has TRBV10-1 and TRBJ2-3; a possible D gene is TRBD1 (5 bases). Between the trimmed V and J ends, which lost 5 bases and 3 bases, there was a span of 9 bases. There are 13 residues in the CDR3. Germline CDR1 and CDR2: WNHNN and SYGVQD (reference sequence). The CDR3, as DNA: TGCGCCAGCAGTCTACAGGTTACAGATACGCAGTATTTT. Protein: CASSLQVTDTQYF.

The CDR3 reads CASSLGSGSPPLNEQFF. CDR3 DNA sequence: TGCGCCAGCAGCTTGGGATCCGGGAGCCCTCCCCTCAATGAGCAGTTCTTC. The chain joins TRBV5-1 to TRBJ2-1; D is possibly TRBD2 (6 bases). This CDR3 comprises 17 residues. Trimming removed 0 bases at V and 6 bases at J, with 19 bases between. Germline V gene data show CDR1 as SGHRS and CDR2 as YFSETQ.

CDR3 in amino acids: CASSFRPRQGTYEQYF. CDR3 in DNA: TGCGCCAGCAGCTTCCGGCCGAGACAGGGAACCTACGAGCAGTACTTC. This sequence joins TRBV5-1 and TRBJ2-7, with 7 bases matching TRBD1. Trimming at V came to 2 bases and at J to 2 bases, leaving 10 bases not matched to a gene. This CDR3 is built from 16 residues. CDR1 is SGHRS, CDR2 YFSETQ, per germline.

The rearrangement joins TRBV5-1 to TRBJ2-7; possibly TRBD2 for D (5 bases). The CDR3 has 15 residues. Between the trimmed V and J ends, which lost 2 bases and 6 bases, there was a span of 18 bases. CDR1 is SGHRS and CDR2 is YFSETQ in the germline V gene. Written as DNA, the CDR3 is TGCGCCAGCAGCTTCCCTTCGGGAACCTCTGGCGAGCAGTACTTC. Protein product: CASSFPSGTSGEQYF.

This chain's CDR3 is CASSESPQSYEQYF. CDR3 DNA sequence: TGTGCCAGCAGTGAATCCCCACAGAGCTACGAGCAGTACTTC. The chain uses TRBV25-1 and TRBJ2-7; D remains unclear. V gave up 1 base and J gave up 3 bases, with 10 bases separating them. The CDR3 loop spans 14 amino acids. Germline values: CDR1 MGHDK, CDR2 SYGVNS.